Following are 29 T cell receptor beta chains from one sample sequenced in a study of technical replicates of blood from a few donors. The data were produced by immunoSEQ multiplex PCR, yet TCRdb's version contains in-frame clones alone and is incomplete. The data show tens of thousands of clones, around nine tenths seen once. The specimen sequenced was PBMCs. The origin of the receptors is a human donor in good health. Some clones in this sample may be carry-over from other donors' samples.

The CDR3 bases are TGTGCCATCAGTGAGACAACAGGGAGTGAAAAACTGTTTTTT. Translating it yields CAISETTGSEKLFF. This rearrangement joins TRBV10-3 to TRBJ1-4, with D possibly being TRBD1 (6 bases). Germline V gene data show CDR1 as ENHRY and CDR2 as SYGVKD. V gave up 2 bases and J gave up 7 bases, with 11 bases separating them. This CDR3 comprises 14 residues.

The J gene is TRBJ2-1, the V gene TRBV9, with 7 bases identical to TRBD2. The V gene's germline CDR1 is SGDLS and CDR2 YYNGEE. This CDR3 is 14 amino acids long. V lost 3 bases, J lost 4 bases, and 4 bases stayed unmatched. The CDR3 nucleotides read TGTGCCAGCAGCGAGGGACTACGTTACAATGAGCAGTTCTTC. It translates to CASSEGLRYNEQFF.

This chain links TRBV6-5 with TRBJ1-1; 9 bases fit TRBD1. Germline assignment: CDR1 MNHEY and CDR2 SVGAGI. V lost 6 bases, J lost 7 bases, and 6 bases stayed unmatched. This CDR3 comprises 13 residues. The CDR3 sequence: CASSSGQGREAFF. DNA for the CDR3: TGTGCCAGCAGCTCGGGACAGGGCCGTGAAGCTTTCTTT.

The rearrangement uses TRBV4-1 and TRBJ2-5; the match to TRBD2 covers 16 bases. Germline V gene data show CDR1 as MGHRA and CDR2 as YSYEKL. The CDR3 is made up of 16 amino acids. V trimming: 1 base; J trimming: 5 bases; junction bases outside the gene matches: 1. CDR3 amino acids: CASSQGGLAGGETQYF. DNA of the CDR3: TGCGCCAGCAGCCAAGGGGGACTAGCGGGAGGGGAGACCCAGTACTTC.

The J gene is TRBJ2-1, the V gene TRBV19; 11 bases agree with TRBD2. Germline-derived CDR1 and CDR2 are LNHDA and SQIVND (reference sequence). The CDR3 runs to 15 residues. The junction had 10 bases not matched to a gene; V was cut back by 7 bases and J by 8 bases. The CDR3 is CASKKGLAEGHEQFF. The CDR3, as DNA: TGTGCCAGTAAAAAGGGACTAGCGGAAGGGCATGAGCAGTTCTTC. Together with reference TRBV19 and TRBJ2-1, the CDR3 gives the full variable domain: DGGITQSPKYLFRKEGQNVTLSCEQNLNHDAMYWYRQDPGQGLRLIYYSQIVNDFQKGDIAEGYSVSREKKESFPLTVTSAQKNPTAFYLCASKKGLAEGHEQFFGPGTRLTVL.

The rearrangement links TRBV7-8 to TRBJ2-7, with D possibly matching TRBD1 (6 bases). Germline CDR1 and CDR2: SGHVS and FQNEAQ. V was clipped by 6 bases and J by 6 bases, with 15 bases between them. This CDR3 has 13 residues. CDR3: CASRPMGASEQYF. As DNA, the CDR3 is TGTGCCAGCAGACCAATGGGGGCTTCCGAGCAGTACTTC.

The V gene is TRBV2, the J gene TRBJ1-1; D remains unclear. Germline CDR1 and CDR2: SNHLY and FYNNEI. Trimming shortened V by 6 bases and J by 0 bases, and 11 bases separated the two germline ends. The CDR3 loop spans 14 amino acids. In DNA form, the CDR3 reads TGTGCCAGCAGACCCGGACTGGTGAACACTGAAGCTTTCTTT. As protein: CASRPGLVNTEAFF. Looking up the rest from reference TRBV2 and TRBJ1-1 gives the full variable domain: EPEVTQTPSHQVTQMGQEVILRCVPISNHLYFYWYRQILGQKVEFLVSFYNNEISEKSEIFDDQFSVERPDGSNFTLKIRSTKLEDSAMYFCASRPGLVNTEAFFGQGTRLTVV.

DNA of the CDR3: TGTGCCATCAGTGAGAGTGTATCGAGCTCCTATAATTCACCCCTCCACTTT. Residues: CAISESVSSSYNSPLHF. The gene calls are TRBV10-3 and TRBJ1-6; D is undetermined. The germline V gene encodes CDR1 ENHRY and CDR2 SYGVKD. The V end was cut by 2 bases, the J end by 0 bases, with 11 bases between. This CDR3 is 17 amino acids long.

This clone was seen more than once but under ten times. The rearrangement uses TRBV4-3 and TRBJ2-3; 12 nucleotides align to TRBD2. The CDR3 is made up of 16 amino acids. Germline values: CDR1 LGHNA, CDR2 YSLEER. The V segment lost 0 bases and the J segment 4 bases; nucleotides outside the gene matches: 2. The CDR3 nucleotides read TGCGCCAGCAGCCAAGACCTAGCGGGGGGGCCAGATACGCAGTATTTT. Translation gives CASSQDLAGGPDTQYF.

V is TRBV11-1 and J is TRBJ2-7, with D perhaps matching TRBD2 (6 bases). The CDR3 has 15 residues. Germline values: CDR1 SGHAT, CDR2 FQDESV (reference sequence). Trimming left V 5 bases short and J 6 bases short, with 20 bases between. The CDR3 DNA is TGTGCCAGCAGCGTCTTAGCGCAAGCCGGGGGCGAGCAGTACTTC. Protein product: CASSVLAQAGGEQYF.

J is TRBJ2-5 and V is TRBV6-5, with 11 bases lining up with TRBD1. The CDR3 loop spans 15 amino acids. V lost 8 bases to trimming and J lost 3 bases; unmatched junction nucleotides: 8. Germline V gives CDR1 MNHEY, CDR2 SVGAGI. CDR3 DNA sequence: TGTGCCAGCGGACAGGGGGCGGGGGCGGAAGAGACCCAGTACTTC. This sequence encodes CASGQGAGAEETQYF.

CDR3 protein: CASSARQMNTEAFF. DNA of the CDR3: TGTGCCAGCTCAGCCAGGCAGATGAACACTGAAGCTTTCTTT. V is TRBV18 and J is TRBJ1-1; D uncertain. Deletions cut 5 bases from V and 0 bases from J, with 10 bases between. Germline V gene lookup returns CDR1 KGHSH and CDR2 LQKENI. The CDR3 covers 14 residues.

This chain links TRBV5-8 with TRBJ2-7; D is possibly TRBD2 (5 bases). Germline CDR1 and CDR2: SGHTS and YDEGEE. This CDR3 has 14 residues. V dropped 0 bases and J dropped 7 bases, with 14 bases sitting between them. The CDR3 loop is CASSLGTYPGEQYF. The DNA of the CDR3 is TGTGCCAGCAGCTTGGGGACCTACCCGGGGGAGCAGTACTTC.

The rearrangement links TRBV5-1 to TRBJ2-7; TRBD1 aligns across 7 bases. V was pared by 4 bases and J by 5 bases, with 9 bases of the junction left unmatched. CDR3 length: 14 amino acids. CDR1 and CDR2 from the germline V gene are SGHRS and YFSETQ. In DNA form, the CDR3 reads TGCGCCAGCAGCGCTAGACAGGGCATGAACGAGCAGTACTTC. This sequence encodes CASSARQGMNEQYF. The full variable domain, its missing parts supplied by reference TRBV5-1 and TRBJ2-7, is KAGVTQTPRYLIKTRGQQVTLSCSPISGHRSVSWYQQTPGQGLQFLFEYFSETQRNKGNFPGRFSGRQFSNSRSEMNVSTLELGDSALYLCASSARQGMNEQYFGPGTRLTVT.

The chain is built from TRBV7-8 and TRBJ2-1; D may be TRBD1 (6 bases). Germline-derived CDR1 and CDR2 are SGHVS and FQNEAQ. Trimming took off 4 bases at V and 4 bases at J, with 8 bases between the two ends. This CDR3 comprises 13 residues. In DNA, the CDR3 is TGTGCCAGCAGCTATGGACAGTACAATGAGCAGTTCTTC. Translating it yields CASSYGQYNEQFF. Based on the CDR3 plus reference TRBV7-8 and TRBJ2-1, the full variable domain is GAGVSQSPRYKVAKRGQDVALRCDPISGHVSLFWYQQALGQGPEFLTYFQNEAQLDKSGLPSDRFFAERPEGSVSTLKIQRTQQEDSAVYLCASSYGQYNEQFFGPGTRLTVL.

This chain links TRBV5-4 with TRBJ2-3, with D tentatively TRBD2 (7 bases). The germline V and J ends were trimmed by 5 bases and 10 bases, with 17 bases remaining between them. The CDR3 is 13 amino acids. The germline V gene encodes CDR1 SGHNT and CDR2 YYREEE (reference sequence). The CDR3 protein is CASSVAGASPQYF. The CDR3 region has the DNA TGTGCCAGCAGTGTGGCGGGGGCTTCCCCGCAGTATTTT.

The chain combines TRBV9 with TRBJ2-3; tentatively, D is TRBD2 (6 bases). This CDR3 comprises 14 residues. CDR1 and CDR2 from the germline V gene are SGDLS and YYNGEE. Trimming shortened V by 2 bases and J by 4 bases, and 11 bases separated the two germline ends. The CDR3 here is CASSVRRAPDTQYF. For the CDR3, the DNA is TGTGCCAGCAGCGTCCGGAGGGCCCCAGATACGCAGTATTTT.

The chain carries TRBV19 and TRBJ2-1, with D possibly being TRBD1 (5 bases). Per the germline V gene, CDR1 is LNHDA and CDR2 is SQIVND (reference sequence). V lost 5 bases to trimming and J lost 2 bases, with 7 bases between them. CDR3 length: 13 residues. The CDR3 spells CASSDRAYNEQFF. The CDR3 bases are TGTGCCAGTAGTGACAGAGCCTACAATGAGCAGTTCTTC.

The chain couples TRBV19 to TRBJ1-5; D perhaps matches TRBD1 (5 bases). V was cut by 2 bases and J by 6 bases, with 11 bases left in between. Germline CDR1 reads LNHDA; CDR2 reads SQIVND (reference sequence). The CDR3 runs 14 residues. CDR3 bases: TGTGCCAGTAGTATACCAGGGTTGAGTCAGCCCCAGCATTTT. This encodes CASSIPGLSQPQHF.

The chain combines TRBV2 with TRBJ1-1; tentatively, D is TRBD1 (6 bases). The ends were cut back, 6 bases at V and 5 bases at J, with 22 bases in the middle. Germline CDR1 is SNHLY and CDR2 is FYNNEI. There are 16 residues in the CDR3. This CDR3 reads CASRQTWGQLGTEAFF. The DNA for the CDR3 is TGTGCCAGCAGACAAACGTGGGGGCAGTTGGGGACTGAAGCTTTCTTT.

This clone is a singleton in its sample. V is TRBV7-6 and J is TRBJ2-2; the match to TRBD2 covers 7 bases. Germline CDR1 reads SGHVS; CDR2 reads FNYEAQ. V lost 7 bases, J lost 1 base, and 6 bases stayed unmatched. The length of the CDR3 is 15 residues. The CDR3 spells CASTATGGNTGELFF. The DNA for the CDR3 is TGTGCCAGCACTGCCACGGGAGGGAACACCGGGGAGCTGTTTTTT.

The chain uses TRBV19 and TRBJ1-5; D might be TRBD1 (5 bases). The CDR3 is 15 amino acids. The germline gives CDR1 LNHDA, CDR2 SQIVND (reference sequence). V was cut by 0 bases and J by 2 bases, with 8 bases left in between. The CDR3 DNA sequence: TGTGCCAGTAGTATAGACGGGGGGGGCAATCAGCCCCAGCATTTT. It is translated as CASSIDGGGNQPQHF.

The CDR3 nucleotides are TGTGCCAGCAGCTCCACTCGACTGAGCTCCTACGAGCAGTACTTC. Protein product: CASSSTRLSSYEQYF. J is TRBJ2-7 and V is TRBV6-5, with no clear D. Germline lookup yields CDR1 MNHEY and CDR2 SVGAGI. Trimming removed 6 bases at V and 0 bases at J, with 15 bases between. The CDR3 is 15 residues long.

The rearrangement uses TRBV6-1 and TRBJ2-1, with 13 bases matching TRBD2. V was pared by 2 bases and J by 8 bases, with 3 bases of the junction left unmatched. Per the germline V gene, CDR1 is MNHNS and CDR2 is SASEGT. The CDR3 is made up of 15 amino acids. The CDR3 DNA reads as TGTGCCAGCAGTGAAAGACTAGCGGGAGGCGATGAGCAGTTCTTC. This sequence encodes CASSERLAGGDEQFF.

The chain combines TRBV4-3 with TRBJ2-7; 14 nucleotides match TRBD2. V was clipped by 3 bases and J by 2 bases; unmatched bases: 0. Germline CDR1 and CDR2: LGHNA and YSLEER. The CDR3 loop spans 15 amino acids. For the CDR3, the DNA is TGCGCCAGCAGCCAGGGACTAGCGGGAGCCTACGAGCAGTACTTC. This sequence encodes CASSQGLAGAYEQYF.

The chain carries TRBV15 and TRBJ1-5, with a tentative D call TRBD1 (5 bases). The V gene's germline CDR1 is LNHNV and CDR2 YYDKDF (reference sequence). V was shortened by 0 bases and J by 6 bases, with 12 bases between the two germline ends. This CDR3 is built from 15 residues. The CDR3 bases are TGTGCCACCAGCAGAGATATGGGGGGGGGTCAGCCCCAGCATTTT. This sequence encodes CATSRDMGGGQPQHF.

The chain is built from TRBV7-9 and TRBJ2-1; the D is unclear. The germline V and J ends were trimmed by 5 bases and 6 bases, with 14 bases remaining between them. The CDR3 has 14 amino acids. Germline lookup yields CDR1 SEHNR and CDR2 FQNEAQ (reference sequence). DNA for the CDR3: TGTGCCAGCAGCCGACTGCTGATCCCCAATGAGCAGTTCTTC. The encoded protein is CASSRLLIPNEQFF. Drawing the rest from reference TRBV7-9 and TRBJ2-1, the complete variable domain is DTGVSQNPRHKITKRGQNVTFRCDPISEHNRLYWYRQTLGQGPEFLTYFQNEAQLEKSRLLSDRFSAERPKGSFSTLEIQRTEQGDSAMYLCASSRLLIPNEQFFGPGTRLTVL.

This chain uses TRBV7-9 with TRBJ2-2; 8 bases align to TRBD2. Germline values: CDR1 SEHNR, CDR2 FQNEAQ (reference sequence). The CDR3 has 15 residues. Trimming cost V 5 bases and J 5 bases; bases outside gene matches: 7. The CDR3 reads CASSLNSGGTGELFF. The CDR3 DNA sequence: TGTGCCAGCAGCCTCAACAGCGGGGGAACCGGGGAGCTGTTTTTT. The variable domain in full, completed from reference TRBV7-9 and TRBJ2-2, reads DTGVSQNPRHKITKRGQNVTFRCDPISEHNRLYWYRQTLGQGPEFLTYFQNEAQLEKSRLLSDRFSAERPKGSFSTLEIQRTEQGDSAMYLCASSLNSGGTGELFFGEGSRLTVL.

This chain connects TRBV23-1 to TRBJ2-2, with D possibly TRBD2 on 6 matching bases. TRBV23-1 is an ORF, with its function uncertain. CDR3 size: 16 residues. Trimming shortened V by 2 bases and J by 4 bases, and 14 bases separated the two germline ends. CDR3 loop: CASSQERGGSTGELFF. In DNA form, the CDR3 reads TGCGCCAGCAGTCAAGAGAGGGGAGGATCCACCGGGGAGCTGTTTTTT.